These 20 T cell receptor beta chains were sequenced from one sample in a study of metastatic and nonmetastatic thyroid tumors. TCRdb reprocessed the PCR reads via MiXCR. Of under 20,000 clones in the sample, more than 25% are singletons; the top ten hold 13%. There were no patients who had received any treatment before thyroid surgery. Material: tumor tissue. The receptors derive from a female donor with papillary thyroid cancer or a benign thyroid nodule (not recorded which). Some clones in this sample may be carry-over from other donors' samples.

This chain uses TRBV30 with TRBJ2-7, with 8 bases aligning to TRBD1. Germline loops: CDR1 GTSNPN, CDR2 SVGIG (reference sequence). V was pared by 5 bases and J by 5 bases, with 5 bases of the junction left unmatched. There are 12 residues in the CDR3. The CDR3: CAWGQGSHEQYF. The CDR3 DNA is TGTGCCTGGGGACAGGGATCGCACGAGCAGTACTTC. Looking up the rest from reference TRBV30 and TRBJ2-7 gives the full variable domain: SQTIHQWPATLVQPVGSPLSLECTVEGTSNPNLYWYRQAAGRGLQLLFYSVGIGQISSEVPQNLSASRPQDRQFILSSKKLLLSDSGFYLCAWGQGSHEQYFGPGTRLTVT.

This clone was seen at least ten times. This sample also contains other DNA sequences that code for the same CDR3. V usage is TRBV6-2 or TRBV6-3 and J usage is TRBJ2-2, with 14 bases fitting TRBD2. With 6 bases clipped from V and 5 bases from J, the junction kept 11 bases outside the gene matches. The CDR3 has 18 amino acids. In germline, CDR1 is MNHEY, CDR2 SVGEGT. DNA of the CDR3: TGTGCCAGCAGCTACGTGGGACTAGCGGGAGTACGAACCGGGGAGCTGTTTTTT. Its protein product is CASSYVGLAGVRTGELFF.

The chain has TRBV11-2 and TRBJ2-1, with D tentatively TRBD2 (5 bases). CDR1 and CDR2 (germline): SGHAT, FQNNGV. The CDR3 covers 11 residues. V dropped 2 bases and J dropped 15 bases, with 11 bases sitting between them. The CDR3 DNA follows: TGTGCCAGCAGCTTATCGGCTAGCATGTTCTTC. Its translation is CASSLSASMFF.

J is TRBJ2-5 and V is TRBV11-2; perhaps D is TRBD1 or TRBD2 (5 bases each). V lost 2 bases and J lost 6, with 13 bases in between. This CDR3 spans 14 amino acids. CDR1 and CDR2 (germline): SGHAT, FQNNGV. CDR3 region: CASSLRAGSQTQYF. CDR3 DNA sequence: TGTGCCAGCAGCTTAAGGGCAGGGAGCCAGACCCAGTACTTC.

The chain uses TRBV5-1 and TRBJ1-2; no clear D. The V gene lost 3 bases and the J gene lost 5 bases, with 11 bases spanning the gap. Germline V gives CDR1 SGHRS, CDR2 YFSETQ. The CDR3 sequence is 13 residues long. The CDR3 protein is CASSSDGIYGYTF. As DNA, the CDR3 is TGCGCCAGCAGCTCGGACGGGATTTATGGCTACACCTTC. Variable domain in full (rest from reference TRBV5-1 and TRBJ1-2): KAGVTQTPRYLIKTRGQQVTLSCSPISGHRSVSWYQQTPGQGLQFLFEYFSETQRNKGNFPGRFSGRQFSNSRSEMNVSTLELGDSALYLCASSSDGIYGYTFGSGTRLTVV.

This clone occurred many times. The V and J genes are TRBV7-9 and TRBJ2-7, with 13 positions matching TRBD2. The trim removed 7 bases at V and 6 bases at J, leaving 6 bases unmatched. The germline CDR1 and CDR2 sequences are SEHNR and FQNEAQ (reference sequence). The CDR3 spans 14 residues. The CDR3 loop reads CASTSTSGRFEQYF. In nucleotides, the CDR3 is TGTGCCAGCACCTCGACTAGCGGGAGGTTCGAGCAGTACTTC.

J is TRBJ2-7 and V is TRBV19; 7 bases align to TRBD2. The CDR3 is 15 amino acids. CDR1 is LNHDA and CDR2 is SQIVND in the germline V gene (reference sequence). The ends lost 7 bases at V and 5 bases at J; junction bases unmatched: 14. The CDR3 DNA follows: TGTGCCAGTATGAATTACGGGAGGAAGAGCGACGAGCAGTACTTC. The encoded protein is CASMNYGRKSDEQYF.

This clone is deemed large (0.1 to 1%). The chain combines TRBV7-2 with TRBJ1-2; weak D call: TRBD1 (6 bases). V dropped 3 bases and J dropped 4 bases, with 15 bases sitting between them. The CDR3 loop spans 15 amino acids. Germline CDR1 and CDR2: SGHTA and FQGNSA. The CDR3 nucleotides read TGTGCCAGCAGCTTCTCCAGGGGCTATGGCTATGGCTACACCTTC. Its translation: CASSFSRGYGYGYTF.

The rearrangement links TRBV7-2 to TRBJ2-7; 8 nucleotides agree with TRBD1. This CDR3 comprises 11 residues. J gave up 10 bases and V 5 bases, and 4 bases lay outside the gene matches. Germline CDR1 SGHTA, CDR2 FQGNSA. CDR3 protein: CASSPDRDQYF. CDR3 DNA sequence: TGTGCCAGCAGCCCGGACAGGGATCAGTACTTC.

The CDR3 DNA follows: TGTGGTTGCAGCCCGGGGACTAACACAGATACGCAGTATTTT. Encoded protein: CGCSPGTNTDTQYF. The rearrangement links TRBV7-7 to TRBJ2-3, with TRBD2 matching 7 bases. There are 14 residues in the CDR3. CDR1 and CDR2 from the germline V gene are SSHAT and FNYEAQ (reference sequence).

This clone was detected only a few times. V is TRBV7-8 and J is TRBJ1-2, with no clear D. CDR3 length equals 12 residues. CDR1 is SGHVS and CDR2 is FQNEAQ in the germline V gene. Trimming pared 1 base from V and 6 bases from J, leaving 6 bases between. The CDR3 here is CASSLVSDGYTF. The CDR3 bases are TGTGCCAGCAGCTTAGTCTCCGATGGCTACACCTTC.

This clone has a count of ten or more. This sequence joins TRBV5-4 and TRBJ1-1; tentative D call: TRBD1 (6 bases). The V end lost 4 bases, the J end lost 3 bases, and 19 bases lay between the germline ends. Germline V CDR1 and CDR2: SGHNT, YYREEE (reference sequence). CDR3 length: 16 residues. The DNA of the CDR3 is TGTGCCAGCAGCCCCCGTCCAGGGGCTCCGCACACTGAAGCTTTCTTT. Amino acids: CASSPRPGAPHTEAFF.

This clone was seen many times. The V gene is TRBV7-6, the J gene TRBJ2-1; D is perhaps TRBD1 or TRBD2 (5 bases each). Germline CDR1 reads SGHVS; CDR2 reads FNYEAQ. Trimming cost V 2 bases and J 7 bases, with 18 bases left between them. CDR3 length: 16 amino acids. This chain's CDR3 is CASSLYKGRTGNEQFF. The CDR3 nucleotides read TGTGCCAGCAGCTTATACAAGGGACGCACGGGTAATGAGCAGTTCTTC.

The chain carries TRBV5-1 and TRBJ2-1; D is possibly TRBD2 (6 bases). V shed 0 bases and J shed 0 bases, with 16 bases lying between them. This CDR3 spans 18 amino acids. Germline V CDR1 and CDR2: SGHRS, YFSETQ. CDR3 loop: CASSLAGGKGASYNEQFF. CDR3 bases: TGCGCCAGCAGCTTGGCGGGCGGGAAAGGGGCCTCCTACAATGAGCAGTTCTTC.

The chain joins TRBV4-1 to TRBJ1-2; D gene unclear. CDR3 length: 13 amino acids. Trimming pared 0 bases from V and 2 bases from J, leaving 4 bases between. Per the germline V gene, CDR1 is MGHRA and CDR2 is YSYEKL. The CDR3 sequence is CASSQDQNYGYTF. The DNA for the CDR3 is TGCGCCAGCAGCCAAGACCAGAACTATGGCTACACCTTC.

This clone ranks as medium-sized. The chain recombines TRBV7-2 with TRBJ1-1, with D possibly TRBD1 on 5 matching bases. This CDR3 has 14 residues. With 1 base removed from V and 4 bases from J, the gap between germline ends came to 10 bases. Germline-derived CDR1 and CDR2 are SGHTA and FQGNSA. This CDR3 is CASSLGGVSTEAFF. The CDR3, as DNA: TGTGCCAGCAGCTTAGGGGGGGTTAGCACTGAAGCTTTCTTT. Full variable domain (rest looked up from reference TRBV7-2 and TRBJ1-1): GAGVSQSPSNKVTEKGKDVELRCDPISGHTALYWYRQSLGQGLEFLIYFQGNSAPDKSGLPSDRFSAERTGGSVSTLTIQRTQQEDSAVYLCASSLGGVSTEAFFGQGTRLTVV.

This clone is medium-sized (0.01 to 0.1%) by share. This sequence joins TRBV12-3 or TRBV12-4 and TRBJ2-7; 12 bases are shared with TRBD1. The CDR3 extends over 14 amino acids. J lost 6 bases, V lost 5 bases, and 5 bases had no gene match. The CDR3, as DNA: TGTGCCAGCAGTCTCGGGACAGGGGGCCTCGAGCAGTACTTC. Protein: CASSLGTGGLEQYF.

Here the CDR3 reads CASSNRDRGYTGELFF. As DNA, the CDR3 is TGTGCCAGTAGTAACCGGGACAGGGGATACACCGGGGAGCTGTTTTTT. The rearrangement uses TRBV19 and TRBJ2-2; the match to TRBD1 covers 10 bases. J was trimmed by 3 bases and V by 4 bases; bases with no gene match: 5. This CDR3 region has 16 residues. From germline, CDR1 is LNHDA and CDR2 SQIVND (reference sequence).

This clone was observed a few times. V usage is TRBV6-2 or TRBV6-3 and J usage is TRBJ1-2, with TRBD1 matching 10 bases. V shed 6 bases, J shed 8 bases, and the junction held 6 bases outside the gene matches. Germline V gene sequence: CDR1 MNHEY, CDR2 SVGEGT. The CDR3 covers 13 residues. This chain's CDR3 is CASSRLTGGGYTF. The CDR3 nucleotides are TGTGCCAGCAGCCGACTGACAGGGGGCGGCTACACCTTC.

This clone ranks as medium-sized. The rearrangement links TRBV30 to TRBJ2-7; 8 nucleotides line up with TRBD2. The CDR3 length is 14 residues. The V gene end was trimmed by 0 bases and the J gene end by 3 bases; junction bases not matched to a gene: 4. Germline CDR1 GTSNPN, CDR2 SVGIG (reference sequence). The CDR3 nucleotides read TGTGCCTGGAGTGTAGGCGGGGGGTTCTACGAGCAGTACTTC. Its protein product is CAWSVGGGFYEQYF.